What follows are 11 T cell receptor beta chains derived from one specimen sequenced in a study of identical twins. TCRdb re-called the 5' RACE reads through MiXCR, storing one row per CDR3 protein. The sample comprises 1,800,000 or so distinct CDR3 sequences, less than 40% of which are singletons, and approximately 0.29% rests with the top ten. Sequencing was performed on cord blood. The receptors derive from a newborn girl in good health.

Of note for this clonotype: A read error may account for a junction end that differs from germline. The chain is built from TRBV12-3 or TRBV12-4 and TRBJ1-2; D ambiguous. The CDR3 spans 13 residues. The CDR3 sequence: CPSSLDENYGYTF. The CDR3 nucleotides read TGTCCCAGCAGTTTGGACGAAAACTATGGCTACACCTTC.

This clonotype was counted a few times. This sequence joins TRBV6-6 and TRBJ2-1; D remains unclear. The CDR3 extends over 12 amino acids. V lost 8 bases, J lost 5 bases, and 10 bases lay in between. The V gene's germline CDR1 is MNHNY and CDR2 SVGAGI (reference sequence). CDR3 nucleotides: TGTGCCAGCGCGGTAGGGAACAATGAGCAGTTCTTC. Encoded protein: CASAVGNNEQFF.

V and J are TRBV4-2 and TRBJ2-7, with TRBD2 matching over 9 bases. This CDR3 spans 15 amino acids. Per the germline V gene, CDR1 is LGHNA and CDR2 is YNFKEQ. Trimming took 4 bases from V and 0 from J; bases not matched to a gene: 4. CDR3: CASSRASGISYEQYF. The CDR3 nucleotides are TGTGCCAGCAGCCGAGCTAGCGGGATCTCCTACGAGCAGTACTTC.

CDR3 nucleotide sequence: TGTGCCAGCAGTTCATACCGACTCGAGGGTGGCTATGGCTACACCTTC. This encodes CASSSYRLEGGYGYTF. V is TRBV27 and J is TRBJ1-2; D ambiguous. CDR1 and CDR2 (germline): MNHEY, SMNVEV (reference sequence). The CDR3 has 16 amino acids. V lost 4 bases, J lost 4 bases, and 19 bases lay in between.

The chain recombines TRBV20-1 with TRBJ2-1; TRBD1 matches 7 bases. This CDR3 region has 15 residues. The ends lost 4 bases at V and 8 bases at J; junction bases unmatched: 14. In germline, CDR1 is DFQATT, CDR2 SNEGSKA (reference sequence). This CDR3 is CSANPGQALLDEQFF. The CDR3 coding sequence is TGCAGTGCTAACCCAGGACAGGCTTTGTTGGATGAGCAGTTCTTC.

The rearrangement joins TRBV13 to TRBJ2-1; TRBD2 is a possible D gene (5 bases). Trimming shortened V by 6 bases and J by 8 bases, and 11 bases separated the two germline ends. The CDR3 totals 12 residues. Germline CDR1 reads PRHDT; CDR2 reads FYEKMQ (reference sequence). CDR3 in DNA: TGTGCCAGCAGTAACGGGAAGGATGAGCAGTTCTTC. Translating it yields CASSNGKDEQFF.

The rearrangement uses TRBV3-1 and TRBJ1-1; the D gene is possibly TRBD1 (5 bases). V lost 4 bases to trimming and J lost 5 bases, with 14 bases between them. This CDR3 is built from 14 residues. CDR1 and CDR2 from the germline V gene are LGHDT and YNNKEL (reference sequence). The CDR3 spells CASSPWGEGTEAFF. The CDR3 DNA is TGTGCCAGCAGCCCCTGGGGGGAAGGGACTGAAGCTTTCTTT.

This clonotype was detected only a few times. The rearrangement links TRBV15 to TRBJ2-1; D is possibly TRBD1 (6 bases). The CDR3 is 15 residues long. Germline CDR1 and CDR2: LNHNV and YYDKDF (reference sequence). The germline V and J ends were trimmed by 4 bases and 0 bases, with 10 bases remaining between them. The chain's CDR3 is CATSKEQGSYNEQFF. Written as DNA, the CDR3 is TGTGCCACCAGCAAAGAACAGGGCTCCTACAATGAGCAGTTCTTC.

The genes are TRBV20-1 and TRBJ1-1; D uncertain. The CDR3 consists of 15 residues. With 3 bases removed from V and 1 base from J, the gap between germline ends came to 15 bases. CDR1 and CDR2 from the germline V gene are DFQATT and SNEGSKA (reference sequence). CDR3 sequence: CSARRRGLGNTEAFF. In DNA, the CDR3 is TGCAGTGCTAGGAGGCGGGGATTGGGGAACACTGAAGCTTTCTTT.

On this clonotype: The junction departs from the called germline gene at one end, perhaps through a read error. V is TRBV12-3 or TRBV12-4 and J is TRBJ2-5; possibly TRBD2 for D (6 bases). The CDR3 has 12 residues. CDR3 DNA sequence: TGTGCCACCAGTGGAGGGGTGGAGACCCAGTACTTC. It translates to CATSGGVETQYF.

This rearrangement joins TRBV5-1 to TRBJ1-1, with TRBD1 matching over 7 bases. CDR1 SGHRS and CDR2 YFSETQ come from the germline V gene. V lost 4 bases, J lost 1 base, and 4 bases stayed unmatched. The CDR3 runs to 14 residues. CDR3 loop: CASSRGGWNTEAFF. Here the CDR3 DNA reads TGCGCCAGCAGCCGAGGGGGCTGGAACACTGAAGCTTTCTTT.